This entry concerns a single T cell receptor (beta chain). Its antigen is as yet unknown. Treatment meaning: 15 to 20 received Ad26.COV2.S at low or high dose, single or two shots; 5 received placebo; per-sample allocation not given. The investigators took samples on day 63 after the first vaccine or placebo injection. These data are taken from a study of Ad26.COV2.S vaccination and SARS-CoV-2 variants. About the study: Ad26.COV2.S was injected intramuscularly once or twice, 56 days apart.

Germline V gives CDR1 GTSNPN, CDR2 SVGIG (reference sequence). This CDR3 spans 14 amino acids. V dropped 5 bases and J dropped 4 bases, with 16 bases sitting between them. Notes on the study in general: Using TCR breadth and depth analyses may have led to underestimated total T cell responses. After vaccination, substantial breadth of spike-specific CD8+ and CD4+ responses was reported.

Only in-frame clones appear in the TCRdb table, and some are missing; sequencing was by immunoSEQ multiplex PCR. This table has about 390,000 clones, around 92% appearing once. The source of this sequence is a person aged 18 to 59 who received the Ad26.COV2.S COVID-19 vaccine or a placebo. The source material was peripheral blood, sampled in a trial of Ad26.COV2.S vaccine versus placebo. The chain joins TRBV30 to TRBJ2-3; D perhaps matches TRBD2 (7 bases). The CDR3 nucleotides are TGTGCCTGGGCTATAGGGGGGGGTGCAGATACGCAGTATTTT. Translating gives CAWAIGGGADTQYF.